Here is one T cell receptor beta chain with its context. Its antigen is undetermined. A much more abundant neighbour one base away suggests this may be a read error. Investigators prepared the TCR beta libraries by applying iRepertoire HTBI primers and Arm-PCR of CDR3 regions. Study processing details: Across the samples, identification revealed around 65 TRBV and roughly 13 TRBJ segments. Each CDR3 protein is one row after TCRdb ran MiXCR on the multiplex PCR reads. The V and J calls come from TCRdb's annotation, not from the publication. This sample has approximately 350,000 distinct CDR3 sequences, with more than 20% found just once. Indicated time point: persistent/refractory GD, antithyroid drugs over 5 years with positive TRAb. From PBMCs, RNA was extracted and then used to make the TCR library. Each patient gave Nine milliliters of EDTA-anticoagulated peripheral blood. This specimen comes from a study of regulatory T cells in long-lasting Graves disease. Study results and caveats: Those with persistent disease had in common more public clonotypes (about 3,000) than new patients (approximately 920). Gene preferences differed: TRBV28, TRBJ1-2, TRBJ2-5 in persistent cases.

The CDR3 loop spans 14 amino acids. Trimming took 10 bases from V and 3 from J; bases not matched to a gene: 11. CDR1 and CDR2 from the germline V gene are ENHRY and SYGVKD. The source is a woman in her 40s with Graves disease. This sample comprised peripheral blood mononuclear cells (PBMCs), obtained when the disease was refractory, from a patient treated with antithyroid drugs. V usage is TRBV10-3 and J usage is TRBJ2-7; 8 bases fit TRBD1. The CDR3 sequence: CATSPDRDGYEQYF. The CDR3 bases are TGTGCCACCAGCCCGGACAGGGATGGCTACGAGCAGTACTTC.